Below are 13 T cell receptor beta chains sequenced from a single sample in a study of T cell responses to AZD1222 COVID-19 vaccine. TCRdb keeps only in-frame clones here, not all; method: immunoSEQ multiplex PCR. Of 140,000 to 150,000 clones in the sample, roughly 92% were seen once. The sample in question was peripheral blood, obtained on day 0 of AZD1222 vaccination. Source of these receptors: an adult in good health.

In its sample, this clone was seen once. This chain joins TRBV19 and TRBJ1-2; D call uncertain. Trimming stripped 10 bases from V and 5 bases from J, with 17 bases between. CDR3 size: 13 residues. Germline V gene data show CDR1 as LNHDA and CDR2 as SQIVND (reference sequence). CDR3 region: CATSEARGYGYTF. CDR3 DNA sequence: TGTGCCACCTCTGAGGCGCGGGGTTATGGCTACACCTTC.

This chain uses TRBV19 with TRBJ1-5, with 7 bases lining up with TRBD1. V lost 9 bases and J lost 7; bases outside the gene matches: 9. The V gene's germline CDR1 is LNHDA and CDR2 SQIVND (reference sequence). The CDR3 is 13 amino acids. Here the CDR3 reads CASLDRAGQPQHF. The CDR3 DNA reads as TGTGCCAGCTTAGACAGGGCAGGGCAGCCCCAGCATTTT. Full variable domain (outside the CDR3, taken from reference TRBV19 and TRBJ1-5): DGGITQSPKYLFRKEGQNVTLSCEQNLNHDAMYWYRQDPGQGLRLIYYSQIVNDFQKGDIAEGYSVSREKKESFPLTVTSAQKNPTAFYLCASLDRAGQPQHFGDGTRLSIL.

This sequence joins TRBV18 and TRBJ1-5; D remains ambiguous. The CDR3 has 14 amino acids. V lost 6 bases and J lost 6, with 15 bases in between. CDR1 is KGHSH and CDR2 is LQKENI in the germline V gene. CDR3 DNA sequence: TGTGCCAGCTCGGCGGGTGAGGTCAGTCAGCCCCAGCATTTT. Its translation is CASSAGEVSQPQHF.

This clone was seen just once. The chain is built from TRBV9 and TRBJ2-1; 16 nucleotides line up with TRBD2. CDR1 SGDLS and CDR2 YYNGEE come from the germline V gene. The CDR3 covers 17 residues. J lost 7 bases, V lost 2 bases, and 6 bases had no gene match. CDR3: CASSVATGLAGGNEQFF. Written as DNA, the CDR3 is TGTGCCAGCAGCGTCGCGACGGGACTAGCGGGGGGGAATGAGCAGTTCTTC.

The chain is built from TRBV7-2 and TRBJ1-4; D perhaps matches TRBD1 (6 bases). Trimming left V 2 bases short and J 5 bases short, with 12 bases between. This CDR3 region has 15 residues. Germline CDR1 is SGHTA and CDR2 is FQGNSA. The CDR3 DNA follows: TGTGCCAGCAGCTTAATCGGACAGCGAAATGAAAAACTGTTTTTT. Protein product: CASSLIGQRNEKLFF.

The chain has TRBV7-2 and TRBJ1-5; D is ambiguous. Germline V CDR1 and CDR2: SGHTA, FQGNSA. The CDR3 length is 16 residues. V shed 1 base and J shed 0 bases, with 10 bases lying between them. As DNA, the CDR3 is TGTGCCAGCAGCTTAGGTTGGGCAGATAGCAATCAGCCCCAGCATTTT. This encodes CASSLGWADSNQPQHF. The full variable domain, completed using reference TRBV7-2 and TRBJ1-5, is GAGVSQSPSNKVTEKGKDVELRCDPISGHTALYWYRQSLGQGLEFLIYFQGNSAPDKSGLPSDRFSAERTGGSVSTLTIQRTQQEDSAVYLCASSLGWADSNQPQHFGDGTRLSIL.

In DNA form, the CDR3 reads TGTGCCAGTAATCCCGGGACAGGGCCCTACGAGCAGTACTTC. Amino acid sequence: CASNPGTGPYEQYF. The genes are TRBV19 and TRBJ2-7; TRBD1 matches 9 bases. Trimming removed 7 bases from V and 2 bases from J; junction bases left unmatched: 6. The CDR3 is 14 residues long. The V gene's germline CDR1 is LNHDA and CDR2 SQIVND (reference sequence).

The count of this clone is one. V usage is TRBV5-4 and J usage is TRBJ1-2; D may be TRBD1 (6 bases). CDR3 length: 17 residues. The germline V gene encodes CDR1 SGHNT and CDR2 YYREEE (reference sequence). Trimming cost V 3 bases and J 4 bases, with 22 bases left between them. DNA for the CDR3: TGTGCCAGCAGCTCCCTGGGGGGTGGGGGCGCAGGCTATGGCTACACCTTC. Its protein product is CASSSLGGGGAGYGYTF.

This chain connects TRBV27 to TRBJ2-7; 15 bases match TRBD2. The CDR3 contains 17 residues. J lost 2 bases, V lost 3 bases, and 5 bases had no gene match. CDR1 is MNHEY and CDR2 is SMNVEV in the germline V gene (reference sequence). DNA of the CDR3: TGTGCCAGCAGTTTCCAGGGACTAGCGGGAGGACCCTACGAGCAGTACTTC. It encodes CASSFQGLAGGPYEQYF.

The chain joins TRBV7-2 to TRBJ1-5; D is unclear. From germline, CDR1 is SGHTA and CDR2 FQGNSA. V was trimmed by 5 bases and J by 7 bases, leaving 15 bases between them. The CDR3 covers 14 residues. The CDR3 DNA sequence: TGTGCCAGCAGCCCACGTGACGGTTGGCAGCCCCAGCATTTT. It codes for CASSPRDGWQPQHF.

This sequence joins TRBV5-6 and TRBJ2-2; D unclear. Germline lookup yields CDR1 SGHDT and CDR2 YYEEEE. V was trimmed by 1 base and J by 0 bases, leaving 10 bases between them. The CDR3 is 16 amino acids. The CDR3 nucleotides are TGTGCCAGCAGCTTGAGGACGGGTGCGAACACCGGGGAGCTGTTTTTT. Protein: CASSLRTGANTGELFF.

This chain connects TRBV7-2 to TRBJ2-3; 11 bases agree with TRBD2. CDR3 size: 13 residues. The trim removed 5 bases at V and 9 bases at J, leaving 4 bases unmatched. Germline CDR1 is SGHTA and CDR2 is FQGNSA. The CDR3 loop reads CASSQTSGATQYF. Here the CDR3 DNA reads TGTGCCAGCAGCCAGACTAGCGGGGCAACGCAGTATTTT.

J is TRBJ1-3 and V is TRBV5-1, with a weak D call TRBD1 (5 bases). In germline, CDR1 is SGHRS, CDR2 YFSETQ. Deletions cut 2 bases from V and 0 bases from J, with 12 bases between. The CDR3 length is 16 residues. CDR3 bases: TGCGCCAGCAGCTTAAACACAGGAGACTCTGGAAACACCATATATTTT. Translating gives CASSLNTGDSGNTIYF.